This T cell receptor beta chain is from a study of blood T cell repertoires in COVID-19. Study-wide context: Sample material is recorded as cDNA or gDNA derived from T cells, B-cell-depleted T cells, or PBMCs.

Per the authors' pipeline: From reference gene primer amplification, estimates of nucleated cell counts were derived. Using immunoSEQ multiplex PCR, the repertoire was profiled, and TCRdb retains in-frame clones only, with some absent. That table is the source of V, J and clone size, and D and trimming were worked out from the DNA. The sample lists some 320,000 clones; 90% were seen once. Trimming took 4 bases from V and 6 from J; bases not matched to a gene: 8. Germline lookup yields CDR1 SEHNR and CDR2 FQNEAQ (reference sequence). This CDR3 has 15 residues. Participant-given clinical history determined each cohort assignment. Cohort 3 recovered donors had two negative PCRs, clearance, or symptom resolution.

The sequence was collected from a man aged 60-69 years who had recovered from COVID-19. The sequenced material came from PBMCs or T cells enriched from blood (not recorded which). The chain employs TRBV7-9 and TRBJ1-2, with 10 bases fitting TRBD1. As DNA, the CDR3 is TGTGCCAGCAGCTCGGCCGACAGGGGGCTGGATGGCTACACCTTC. Translation gives CASSSADRGLDGYTF.